This paragraph covers one T cell receptor beta chain sequence. This record belongs to a study of blood T cell repertoires in COVID-19. For the study at large: COVID-19 samples, acute and convalescent, were from the United States, Italy and Spain. PBMCs, B-cell-depleted T cells, or T cells provided the cDNA or gDNA that made up the material.

Libraries were prepared by immunoSEQ multiplex PCR; TCRdb keeps only in-frame clonotypes and omits some of them. In the table there are approximately 98,000 clones, about 80% of which are singletons. The CDR3 totals 14 residues. The germline gives CDR1 SEHNR, CDR2 FQNEAQ (reference sequence). With V trimmed by 5 bases and J by 4 bases, 6 bases remained unmatched. The sequencing sample was made of peripheral blood. This receptor was taken from a man in his sixties with acute or convalescent COVID-19. The V call is TRBV7-9, the J call TRBJ1-1, with 8 bases aligning to TRBD1. CDR3 amino acids: CASSPQGAGTEAFF. In DNA, the CDR3 is TGTGCCAGCAGCCCTCAGGGGGCTGGCACTGAAGCTTTCTTT.